In its sample, the clone carrying this TCR beta chain was seen a few times. What it binds is not known. Between the trimmed V and J ends, which lost 6 bases and 1 base, there was a span of 15 bases. The length of the CDR3 is 15 residues. In germline, CDR1 is SNHLY, CDR2 FYNNEI. This entry is derived from a study of regulatory T cells in long-lasting Graves disease. Time point specified: newly diagnosed GD, antithyroid drugs for less than 3 months. After RNA was extracted from PBMCs, the TCR library was made from it. In building TCR beta libraries, iRepertoire HTBI primers were used together with Arm-PCR of CDR3 regions. TCRdb called the multiplex PCR reads again in MiXCR, with one record for every CDR3 protein. The top ten hold over 9% of the sample, which has some 460,000 distinct CDR3 sequences, roughly 16% seen once. Study-level points and caveats: When disease was persistent, TRBV28, TRBJ1-2 and TRBJ2-5 were the favored segments.

These records were also assigned to another study, of T cells in Graves' hyperthyroidism and ophthalmopathy. That source notes: Primed by the HTBI set, a first-round RT-PCR was run on the TCR CDR3.

The V and J genes are TRBV2 and TRBJ1-1, with D tentatively TRBD1 (6 bases). The sequence was collected from a man aged 35-49 years with Graves disease. The material was peripheral blood mononuclear cells (PBMCs), obtained at new diagnosis, from a patient treated with antithyroid drugs. The CDR3 sequence is CASSPRGQPNTEAFF. For the CDR3, the DNA is TGTGCCAGCAGCCCTAGGGGACAACCGAACACTGAAGCTTTCTTT.